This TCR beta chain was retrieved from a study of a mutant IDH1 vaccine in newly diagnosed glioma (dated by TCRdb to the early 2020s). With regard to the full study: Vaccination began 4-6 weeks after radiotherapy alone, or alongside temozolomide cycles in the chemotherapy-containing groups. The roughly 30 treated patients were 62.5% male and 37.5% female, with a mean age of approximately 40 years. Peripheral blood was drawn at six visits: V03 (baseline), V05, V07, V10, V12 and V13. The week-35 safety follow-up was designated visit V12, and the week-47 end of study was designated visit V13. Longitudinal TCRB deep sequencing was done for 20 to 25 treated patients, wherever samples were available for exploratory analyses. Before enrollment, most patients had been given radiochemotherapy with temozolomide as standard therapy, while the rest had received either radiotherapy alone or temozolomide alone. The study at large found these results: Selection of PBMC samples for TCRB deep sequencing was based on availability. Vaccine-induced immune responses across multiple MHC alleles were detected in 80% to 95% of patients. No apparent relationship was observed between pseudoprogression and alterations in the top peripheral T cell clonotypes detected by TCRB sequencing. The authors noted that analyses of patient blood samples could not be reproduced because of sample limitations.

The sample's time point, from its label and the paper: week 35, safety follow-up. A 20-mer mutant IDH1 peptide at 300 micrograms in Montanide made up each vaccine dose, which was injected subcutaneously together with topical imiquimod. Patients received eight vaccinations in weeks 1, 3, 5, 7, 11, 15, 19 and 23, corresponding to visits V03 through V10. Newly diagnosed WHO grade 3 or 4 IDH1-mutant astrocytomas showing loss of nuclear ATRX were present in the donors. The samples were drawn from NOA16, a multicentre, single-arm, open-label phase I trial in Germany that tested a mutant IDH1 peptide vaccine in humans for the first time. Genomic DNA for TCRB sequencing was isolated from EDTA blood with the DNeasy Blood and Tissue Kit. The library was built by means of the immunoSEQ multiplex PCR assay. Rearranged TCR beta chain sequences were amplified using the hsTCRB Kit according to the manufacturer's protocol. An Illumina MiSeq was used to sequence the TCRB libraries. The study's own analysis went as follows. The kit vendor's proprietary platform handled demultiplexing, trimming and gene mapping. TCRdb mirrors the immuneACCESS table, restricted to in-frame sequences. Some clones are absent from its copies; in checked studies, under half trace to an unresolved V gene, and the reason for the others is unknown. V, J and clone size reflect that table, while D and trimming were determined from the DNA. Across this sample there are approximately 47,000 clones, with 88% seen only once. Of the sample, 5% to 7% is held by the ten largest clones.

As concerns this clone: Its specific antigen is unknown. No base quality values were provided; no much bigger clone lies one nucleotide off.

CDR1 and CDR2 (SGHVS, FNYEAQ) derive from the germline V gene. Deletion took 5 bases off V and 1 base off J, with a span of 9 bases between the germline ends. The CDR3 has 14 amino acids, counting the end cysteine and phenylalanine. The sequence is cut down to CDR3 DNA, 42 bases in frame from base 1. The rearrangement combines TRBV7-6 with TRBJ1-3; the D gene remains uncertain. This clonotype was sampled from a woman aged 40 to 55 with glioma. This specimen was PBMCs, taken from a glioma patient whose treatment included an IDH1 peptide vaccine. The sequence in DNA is TGTGCCAGCAGCGTGGCAGAATCTGGAAACACCATATATTTT. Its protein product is CASSVAESGNTIYF.